Below, 14 T cell receptor beta chains from the same sample are listed, as sequenced in a study of T cell changes during pregnancy in multiple sclerosis (dated by TCRdb to the late 2010s). Receptor amplification or capture employed the immunoSEQ multiplex PCR assay. This immuneACCESS table, as held by TCRdb, lists in-frame sequences with V and J called but not all clones. Of the missing ones, under half trace to an unresolved V gene in checked studies; the others have no known cause. Within this sample are over 45,000 clones, with 90% to 95% of them counted one time only. The leading ten clones occupy around 3% of the sample. This sample comprised peripheral blood, obtained in the third trimester of pregnancy. These receptors were collected from a female donor in good health, enrolled as a control in a pregnancy study.

The V and J genes are TRBV7-9 and TRBJ1-5, with 7 bases lining up with TRBD1. Germline CDR1 is SEHNR and CDR2 is FQNEAQ (reference sequence). The CDR3 loop spans 14 amino acids. V trimming: 3 bases; J trimming: 7 bases; junction bases outside the gene matches: 6. CDR3 DNA: TGTGCCAGCAGCTTTACAGGGGAAGGCCAGCCCCAGCATTTT. Residues: CASSFTGEGQPQHF.

V gene TRBV5-1 combines with J gene TRBJ1-2, with 8 bases aligning to TRBD1. V was pared by 4 bases and J by 0 bases, with 8 bases of the junction left unmatched. There are 16 residues in the CDR3. CDR1 SGHRS and CDR2 YFSETQ come from the germline V gene. The CDR3 protein is CASSPEGTGTNYGYTF. CDR3 DNA: TGCGCCAGCAGCCCCGAAGGGACAGGCACTAACTATGGCTACACCTTC.

The chain links TRBV10-2 to TRBJ1-2; D is undetermined. Deletions cut 3 bases from V and 0 bases from J, with 11 bases between. The germline gives CDR1 WSHSY, CDR2 SAAADI. This CDR3 has 15 residues. Here the CDR3 reads CASSDPQATNYGYTF. The CDR3, as DNA: TGCGCCAGCAGTGACCCTCAGGCGACTAACTATGGCTACACCTTC.

In this sample, this clone turned up once. The J gene is TRBJ2-5, the V gene TRBV27, with TRBD1 matching over 12 bases. After removal of 6 bases from V and 5 bases from J, the junction contained 13 bases not matched to a gene. The CDR3 extends over 17 amino acids. Germline loops: CDR1 MNHEY, CDR2 SMNVEV (reference sequence). The CDR3 loop is CASSPGQGARMGETQYF. The CDR3 nucleotides read TGTGCCAGCAGCCCGGGACAGGGGGCGCGGATGGGTGAGACCCAGTACTTC.

This chain joins TRBV7-3 and TRBJ2-5; 11 nucleotides agree with TRBD2. The V gene end was trimmed by 5 bases and the J gene end by 2 bases; junction bases not matched to a gene: 4. CDR3 length: 15 residues. The germline V gene has CDR1 SGHTA and CDR2 FQGTGA. The CDR3 spells CASSLIAGGQETQYF. For the CDR3, the DNA is TGTGCCAGCAGCCTCATAGCGGGAGGGCAAGAGACCCAGTACTTC.

This chain connects TRBV30 to TRBJ2-2, with 7 bases fitting TRBD1. Germline values: CDR1 GTSNPN, CDR2 SVGIG (reference sequence). This CDR3 is built from 16 residues. V lost 0 bases to trimming and J lost 3 bases; unmatched junction nucleotides: 7. Here the CDR3 DNA reads TGTGCCTGGAGTGTGGGCAGGGGGTTGGACACCGGGGAGCTGTTTTTT. It is translated as CAWSVGRGLDTGELFF.

The chain uses TRBV19 and TRBJ1-5; TRBD1 matches 7 bases. V shed 4 bases, J shed 5 bases, and the junction held 5 bases outside the gene matches. CDR3 length: 14 residues. Germline CDR1 is LNHDA and CDR2 is SQIVND (reference sequence). CDR3 amino acids: CASSRGGIDQPQHF. In DNA, the CDR3 is TGTGCCAGTAGTAGAGGGGGCATCGATCAGCCCCAGCATTTT.

V gene TRBV2 combines with J gene TRBJ1-5, with 8 nucleotides matching TRBD1. The CDR3 length is 14 residues. J was trimmed by 7 bases and V by 6 bases; bases with no gene match: 8. Looked up from germline, CDR1 is SNHLY and CDR2 is FYNNEI. In DNA, the CDR3 is TGTGCCAGCAGCTCAGGGGGCGTACGGCAGCCCCAGCATTTT. It codes for CASSSGGVRQPQHF.

The chain uses TRBV19 and TRBJ1-1; maybe TRBD1 (5 bases). The CDR3 is 14 residues long. Per germline, CDR1 LNHDA and CDR2 SQIVND (reference sequence). The germline V and J ends were trimmed by 8 bases and 1 base, with 14 bases remaining between them. The CDR3 loop reads CASRSGGRNTEAFF. CDR3 in DNA: TGTGCCAGTCGTAGCGGGGGACGGAACACTGAAGCTTTCTTT.

A single count supports this clone. The V gene is TRBV7-2, the J gene TRBJ1-2; D is uncertain. Deletions cut 2 bases from V and 4 bases from J, with 11 bases between. Germline V gives CDR1 SGHTA, CDR2 FQGNSA. This CDR3 spans 14 amino acids. The CDR3 sequence is CASSLTTSSYGYTF. Written as DNA, the CDR3 is TGTGCCAGCAGCTTAACCACCTCTAGCTATGGCTACACCTTC.

This clone came up once. The chain employs TRBV2 and TRBJ2-1; TRBD2 aligns across 13 bases. Germline assignment: CDR1 SNHLY and CDR2 FYNNEI. J lost 5 bases, V lost 7 bases, and 8 bases had no gene match. This CDR3 region has 16 residues. CDR3 sequence (DNA): TGTGCCAGCACAGCACTAGCGGGAGGGTTCCACAATGAGCAGTTCTTC. It encodes CASTALAGGFHNEQFF.

The V gene is TRBV19, the J gene TRBJ1-5; 7 positions match TRBD1. Germline-derived CDR1 and CDR2 are LNHDA and SQIVND (reference sequence). V gave up 7 bases and J gave up 0 bases; unmatched junction bases: 6. This CDR3 region has 15 residues. As DNA, the CDR3 is TGTGCCAGTACCCGGGACAGCTATAGCAATCAGCCCCAGCATTTT. Its protein product is CASTRDSYSNQPQHF.

The gene calls are TRBV28 and TRBJ1-5; a possible D gene is TRBD1 (5 bases). From germline, CDR1 is MDHEN and CDR2 SYDVKM. V dropped 5 bases and J dropped 2 bases, with 10 bases sitting between them. This CDR3 spans 14 amino acids. The DNA for the CDR3 is TGTGCCAGCAGTACAGGAACTCGCAATCAGCCCCAGCATTTT. It is translated as CASSTGTRNQPQHF. Full variable domain (remainder filled in from reference TRBV28 and TRBJ1-5): DVKVTQSSRYLVKRTGEKVFLECVQDMDHENMFWYRQDPGLGLRLIYFSYDVKMKEKGDIPEGYSVSREKKERFSLILESASTNQTSMYLCASSTGTRNQPQHFGDGTRLSIL.

This chain uses TRBV6-1 with TRBJ2-1; 8 positions match TRBD2. CDR3 length equals 15 residues. Unmatched junction bases numbered 7, after V lost 7 bases and J lost 2 bases. Germline V gene data show CDR1 as MNHNS and CDR2 as SASEGT. The CDR3 here is CASIQSGSTYNEQFF. For the CDR3, the DNA is TGTGCCAGCATACAAAGCGGGAGTACCTACAATGAGCAGTTCTTC.